These 21 T cell receptor beta chains originate from one sample sequenced in a study of blood T cell repertoires in COVID-19. The method was immunoSEQ multiplex PCR; TCRdb's version includes in-frame clones alone and lacks a portion of them. The table lists hundreds of thousands of clones, just under 90% of them singletons, with approximately 9.3% in the top ten. Sequenced sample: PBMCs or T cells enriched from blood (not recorded which). These receptors were collected from a woman between 50 and 59 years old who had recovered from COVID-19.

The rearrangement links TRBV5-8 to TRBJ1-4; unclear D gene. The CDR3 runs 18 residues. V was clipped by 0 bases and J by 0 bases, with 15 bases between them. The germline gives CDR1 SGHTS, CDR2 YDEGEE. This chain's CDR3 is CASSLAVGSSATNEKLFF. CDR3 DNA sequence: TGTGCCAGCAGCTTGGCAGTCGGGAGTTCTGCAACTAATGAAAAACTGTTTTTT.

This clone was observed a handful of times. The J gene is TRBJ1-2, the V gene TRBV30; tentative D call: TRBD1 (5 bases). There are 17 residues in the CDR3. V gave up 4 bases and J gave up 8 bases, with 29 bases separating them. The germline V gene encodes CDR1 GTSNPN and CDR2 SVGIG (reference sequence). The CDR3 region has the DNA TGTGCCTGGAACGAACCCCGTCAGGACATGCGAGGAGACGGCTACACCTTC. Translation: CAWNEPRQDMRGDGYTF.

The V gene is TRBV19, the J gene TRBJ2-2; D gene unclear. This CDR3 region has 11 residues. V lost 7 bases, J lost 6 bases, and 6 bases lay in between. CDR1 and CDR2 (germline): LNHDA, SQIVND (reference sequence). The CDR3 DNA follows: TGTGCCAGTAATCAGGCCGGGGAGCTGTTTTTT. Its translation: CASNQAGELFF.

This chain links TRBV7-8 with TRBJ2-1, with TRBD2 matching 9 bases. In germline, CDR1 is SGHVS, CDR2 FQNEAQ. The CDR3 spans 13 residues. V lost 5 bases to trimming and J lost 10 bases; unmatched junction nucleotides: 6. DNA for the CDR3: TGTGCCAGCAGCAAACAAGGGACTAGCGAGCAGTTCTTC. It encodes CASSKQGTSEQFF.

V usage is TRBV29-1 and J usage is TRBJ2-1; D is ambiguous. CDR1 is SQVTM and CDR2 is ANQGSEA in the germline V gene. The V end lost 5 bases, the J end lost 9 bases, and 17 bases lay between the germline ends. The CDR3 totals 13 residues. Here the CDR3 DNA reads TGCAGCGTTCCCGATTATAACCCGGGTGAGCAGTTCTTC. Translation: CSVPDYNPGEQFF.

The J gene is TRBJ1-1, the V gene TRBV18, with 7 nucleotides matching TRBD1. CDR1 is KGHSH, CDR2 LQKENI, per germline. CDR3 length equals 15 residues. V trimming: 4 bases; J trimming: 1 base; junction bases outside the gene matches: 6. CDR3 amino acids: CASSQSGGKNTEAFF. The CDR3 coding sequence is TGTGCCAGCTCACAGTCAGGGGGAAAGAACACTGAAGCTTTCTTT.

The V gene is TRBV11-1, the J gene TRBJ2-4; 7 positions agree with TRBD1. From germline, CDR1 is SGHAT and CDR2 FQDESV (reference sequence). V lost 2 bases and J lost 5; bases outside the gene matches: 6. The CDR3 spans 15 residues. CDR3 sequence (DNA): TGTGCCAGCAGCTTATCGCCTACAGGGGAAAACATTCAGTACTTC. This sequence encodes CASSLSPTGENIQYF.

The rearrangement joins TRBV3-1 (or the pseudogene TRBV3-2) to TRBJ1-2, with 7 bases fitting TRBD1. The CDR3 runs to 15 residues. Germline V gene lookup returns CDR1 LGHDT and CDR2 YNNKEL (reference sequence). The J segment lost 2 bases and the V segment lost 3 bases, leaving 6 bases of the junction unmatched. CDR3: CASSHSQTGNYGYTF. CDR3 sequence (DNA): TGTGCCAGCAGCCACTCCCAGACAGGGAACTATGGCTACACCTTC.

The V and J genes are TRBV19 and TRBJ2-3; D perhaps matches TRBD2 (7 bases). Trimming left V 9 bases short and J 5 bases short, with 18 bases between. The CDR3 sequence is 14 residues long. The V gene's germline CDR1 is LNHDA and CDR2 SQIVND (reference sequence). The CDR3 is CASSGGGGQDTQYF. CDR3 nucleotide sequence: TGTGCCAGCAGTGGGGGAGGGGGGCAAGATACGCAGTATTTT.

The chain has TRBV27 and TRBJ2-2; D gene unclear. The V and J ends lost 3 bases and 5 bases respectively, with 4 bases between them. Germline assignment: CDR1 MNHEY and CDR2 SMNVEV (reference sequence). The CDR3 totals 12 residues. CDR3 region: CASSFLTGELFF. For the CDR3, the DNA is TGTGCCAGCAGTTTTCTGACCGGGGAGCTGTTTTTT.

This rearrangement joins TRBV2 to TRBJ1-4, with 7 bases identical to TRBD1. With V trimmed by 3 bases and J by 3 bases, 4 bases remained unmatched. The CDR3 has 15 residues. The V gene's germline CDR1 is SNHLY and CDR2 FYNNEI. CDR3: CASSDRGQPNEKLFF. CDR3 sequence (DNA): TGTGCCAGCAGTGATCGGGGACAGCCTAATGAAAAACTGTTTTTT.

V gene TRBV28 combines with J gene TRBJ2-1; 10 bases fit TRBD1. The germline V gene has CDR1 MDHEN and CDR2 SYDVKM. Trimming at V came to 5 bases and at J to 6 bases, leaving 7 bases not matched to a gene. The CDR3 runs to 15 residues. The CDR3 DNA is TGTGCCAGCAGTAGCCGGGACAGGGGTGTCAATGAGCAGTTCTTC. Protein product: CASSSRDRGVNEQFF. Together with reference TRBV28 and TRBJ2-1, the CDR3 gives the full variable domain: DVKVTQSSRYLVKRTGEKVFLECVQDMDHENMFWYRQDPGLGLRLIYFSYDVKMKEKGDIPEGYSVSREKKERFSLILESASTNQTSMYLCASSSRDRGVNEQFFGPGTRLTVL.

J is TRBJ2-1 and V is TRBV6-5, with 7 bases fitting TRBD1. The trim removed 2 bases at V and 2 bases at J, leaving 0 bases unmatched. The CDR3 extends over 14 amino acids. Germline CDR1 MNHEY, CDR2 SVGAGI. This CDR3 reads CASSYGTAYNEQFF. CDR3 in DNA: TGTGCCAGCAGTTACGGGACAGCCTACAATGAGCAGTTCTTC.

This chain uses TRBV28 with TRBJ1-3; 11 nucleotides line up with TRBD1. The V gene end was trimmed by 3 bases and the J gene end by 15 bases; junction bases not matched to a gene: 7. The CDR3 consists of 13 residues. Germline CDR1 and CDR2: MDHEN and SYDVKM. The CDR3 is CASSLGQGGRGYF. The CDR3 DNA reads TGTGCCAGCAGTTTGGGACAGGGGGGAAGGGGATATTTT.

Only one count was recorded for this clone. The chain carries TRBV11-3 and TRBJ1-2; 9 nucleotides line up with TRBD1. There are 13 residues in the CDR3. The V and J ends lost 4 bases and 6 bases, in that order; junction bases with no gene match: 3. The germline V gene has CDR1 SGHNT and CDR2 YENEEA. DNA for the CDR3: TGTGCCAGCAGCTCCGGACAGGGGAATGGCTACACCTTC. Its protein product is CASSSGQGNGYTF.

The chain joins TRBV4-1 to TRBJ1-5; perhaps TRBD1 as D (5 bases). Trimming left V 4 bases short and J 2 bases short, with 18 bases between. This CDR3 comprises 17 residues. The germline V gene has CDR1 MGHRA and CDR2 YSYEKL. The DNA for the CDR3 is TGCGCCAGCAGCCGCACTACGGTCGGGGGGGGCAATCAGCCCCAGCATTTT. Its protein is CASSRTTVGGGNQPQHF.

This chain joins TRBV4-3 and TRBJ2-3, with 9 bases matching TRBD2. The germline CDR1 and CDR2 sequences are LGHNA and YSLEER. CDR3 length: 17 amino acids. J gave up 7 bases and V 0 bases, and 11 bases lay outside the gene matches. The CDR3 coding sequence is TGCGCCAGCAGCCAAGACGTAGCGGGGGTAGGTGGAAATACGCAGTATTTT. Residues: CASSQDVAGVGGNTQYF.

The chain combines TRBV4-3 with TRBJ2-7; tentatively, D is TRBD2 (5 bases). In germline, CDR1 is LGHNA, CDR2 YSLEER. The length of the CDR3 is 14 residues. The ends were cut back, 0 bases at V and 2 bases at J, with 8 bases in the middle. CDR3 in DNA: TGCGCCAGCAGCCAAGAGACGAGGGCCTACGAGCAGTACTTC. It codes for CASSQETRAYEQYF.

The chain uses TRBV14 and TRBJ2-7; 8 bases map to TRBD2. The CDR3 is 18 residues long. V was pared by 3 bases and J by 2 bases, with 15 bases of the junction left unmatched. Germline V gene lookup returns CDR1 SGHDN and CDR2 FVKESK. CDR3 sequence reads: CASSQTGAGLDNPYEQYF. The CDR3 region has the DNA TGTGCCAGCAGCCAGACCGGCGCGGGACTAGATAACCCCTACGAGCAGTACTTC.

The rearrangement joins TRBV7-9 to TRBJ2-7; 8 nucleotides match TRBD1. The CDR3 has 13 amino acids. J was trimmed by 4 bases and V by 5 bases; bases with no gene match: 4. Germline values: CDR1 SEHNR, CDR2 FQNEAQ (reference sequence). CDR3 DNA: TGTGCCAGCAGCCCGCGGGACAGGTACGAGCAGTACTTC. As protein: CASSPRDRYEQYF.

The gene calls are TRBV4-1 and TRBJ2-2; D is perhaps TRBD1 (8 bases). Between the trimmed V and J ends, which lost 5 bases and 4 bases, there was a span of 20 bases. CDR3 size: 17 residues. CDR1 and CDR2 (germline): MGHRA, YSYEKL. CDR3 amino acids: CASSYPTGEGSTGELFF. CDR3 sequence (DNA): TGCGCCAGCAGCTATCCGACAGGGGAGGGTAGCACCGGGGAGCTGTTTTTT.